One and the same sample provided the 16 T cell receptor beta chains below, sequenced in a study of blood T cell repertoires in COVID-19. TCRdb's table, derived via immunoSEQ multiplex PCR, lists solely in-frame clones and lacks some. This table holds 250,000 to 300,000 clones, around nine tenths found once. Sequencing used PBMCs or T cells enriched from blood (not recorded which). Receptors were obtained from a woman aged 55 to 70 who had recovered from COVID-19.

This clone has a single count. The chain links TRBV5-1 to TRBJ1-1; tentatively, D is TRBD1 (5 bases). V dropped 5 bases and J dropped 2 bases, with 10 bases sitting between them. Germline loops: CDR1 SGHRS, CDR2 YFSETQ. This CDR3 is 13 amino acids long. This CDR3 reads CASSWGVNTEAFF. The CDR3 DNA follows: TGCGCCAGCAGTTGGGGGGTTAACACTGAAGCTTTCTTT.

The chain employs TRBV28 and TRBJ1-5, with 9 bases lining up with TRBD1. The CDR3 spans 15 residues. Trimming at V came to 6 bases and at J to 1 base, leaving 4 bases not matched to a gene. The germline V gene has CDR1 MDHEN and CDR2 SYDVKM. The CDR3 DNA is TGTGCCAGCAGACGACAGGGGGGAAGCAATCAGCCCCAGCATTTT. Translating it yields CASRRQGGSNQPQHF.

CDR3 residues: CASSLGQRDGYTF. The CDR3 bases are TGTGCCAGCAGCTTGGGACAGCGGGATGGCTACACCTTC. The chain recombines TRBV5-4 with TRBJ1-2; maybe TRBD1 (5 bases). Germline V CDR1 and CDR2: SGHNT, YYREEE (reference sequence). Between the trimmed V and J ends, which lost 0 bases and 6 bases, there was a span of 9 bases. CDR3 length: 13 amino acids.

CDR3 DNA sequence: TGTGCCACCAGCTGGGGGGACAGCTTCTCTGGAAACACCATATATTTT. Amino acids: CATSWGDSFSGNTIYF. The V gene is TRBV15, the J gene TRBJ1-3; 7 bases are a match to TRBD1. CDR3 length: 16 residues. V lost 5 bases, J lost 0 bases, and 7 bases stayed unmatched. Germline V gene sequence: CDR1 LNHNV, CDR2 YYDKDF (reference sequence).

CDR3 coding DNA: TGCGCCACCTCTGACCTTAACCCGCGGAATTCACCCCTCCACTTT. Its translation is CATSDLNPRNSPLHF. This rearrangement joins TRBV10-2 to TRBJ1-6; D gene unclear. The CDR3 contains 15 residues. Germline V lookup: CDR1 WSHSY, CDR2 SAAADI. Trimming cost V 10 bases and J 7 bases, with 20 bases left between them.

The gene calls are TRBV9 and TRBJ1-3; 7 bases are shared with TRBD1. Looked up from germline, CDR1 is SGDLS and CDR2 is YYNGEE. J was trimmed by 4 bases and V by 3 bases; bases with no gene match: 10. The CDR3 loop spans 16 amino acids. CDR3 coding DNA: TGTGCCAGCAGCGAGGGACAGTTTCTCTGGGGAAACACCATATATTTT. This sequence encodes CASSEGQFLWGNTIYF.

The rearrangement uses TRBV10-1 and TRBJ2-5, with 8 bases lining up with TRBD2. This CDR3 has 15 residues. Germline CDR1 WNHNN, CDR2 SYGVQD (reference sequence). V lost 0 bases to trimming and J lost 1 base; unmatched junction nucleotides: 1. CDR3 bases: TGCGCCAGCAGTGAGTCGCGGGGGGCCCAAGAGACCCAGTACTTC. It specifies CASSESRGAQETQYF.

This chain joins TRBV7-8 and TRBJ2-3; D possibly corresponds to TRBD1 (5 bases). Germline CDR1 and CDR2: SGHVS and FQNEAQ. With 3 bases removed from V and 8 bases from J, the gap between germline ends came to 6 bases. The CDR3 extends over 11 amino acids. The DNA of the CDR3 is TGTGCCAGCAGCTTCCAGGGTACGCAGTATTTT. The encoded protein is CASSFQGTQYF.

The chain couples TRBV28 to TRBJ1-2; maybe TRBD1 (6 bases). Trimming stripped 8 bases from V and 7 bases from J, with 20 bases between. CDR3 length: 14 residues. Germline V gene sequence: CDR1 MDHEN, CDR2 SYDVKM. The CDR3 is CASGPSTGRAGYTF. Written as DNA, the CDR3 is TGTGCCAGCGGACCCTCCACAGGGCGCGCTGGCTACACCTTC.

This clone was picked up one time. The rearrangement joins TRBV6-5 to TRBJ1-5; 9 bases align to TRBD1. The CDR3 has 15 amino acids. Germline V gives CDR1 MNHEY, CDR2 SVGAGI. J was trimmed by 4 bases and V by 9 bases; bases with no gene match: 10. CDR3 DNA sequence: TGTGCCAGTACTTGGAGTGGGACAGGGAATCAGCCCCAGCATTTT. Translating it yields CASTWSGTGNQPQHF.

The chain employs TRBV18 and TRBJ1-5, with a possible D match to TRBD1 (6 bases). This CDR3 has 18 amino acids. Germline V gene data show CDR1 as KGHSH and CDR2 as LQKENI. V lost 2 bases and J 5 bases, leaving 22 bases between the germline ends. CDR3 sequence: CASSPSPGGAYSDQPQHF. The CDR3, as DNA: TGTGCCAGCTCACCAAGTCCGGGGGGCGCTTACTCCGATCAGCCCCAGCATTTT.

The J gene is TRBJ1-5, the V gene TRBV5-1; the D gene is possibly TRBD1 (5 bases). Trimming shortened V by 3 bases and J by 7 bases, and 17 bases separated the two germline ends. The CDR3 runs to 15 residues. From germline, CDR1 is SGHRS and CDR2 YFSETQ. The CDR3 reads CASSSWAGSGQPQHF. The CDR3 DNA reads TGCGCCAGCAGCTCTTGGGCAGGGTCCGGACAGCCCCAGCATTTT.

The rearrangement uses TRBV4-2 and TRBJ2-7, with TRBD2 matching over 8 bases. This CDR3 is built from 15 residues. Trimming took 0 bases from V and 4 from J; bases not matched to a gene: 5. CDR1 and CDR2 from the germline V gene are LGHNA and YNFKEQ. The chain's CDR3 is CASSQDSAGVYEQYF. In nucleotides, the CDR3 is TGTGCCAGCAGCCAAGATTCAGCGGGAGTGTACGAGCAGTACTTC.

The chain couples TRBV5-1 to TRBJ2-2; D is unclear. Germline V gene lookup returns CDR1 SGHRS and CDR2 YFSETQ. V was shortened by 4 bases and J by 5 bases, with 12 bases between the two germline ends. This CDR3 has 14 residues. The CDR3 region is CASSVSKTTGELFF. The CDR3, as DNA: TGCGCCAGCAGCGTATCAAAAACAACCGGGGAGCTGTTTTTT. Full variable domain (remainder filled in from reference TRBV5-1 and TRBJ2-2): KAGVTQTPRYLIKTRGQQVTLSCSPISGHRSVSWYQQTPGQGLQFLFEYFSETQRNKGNFPGRFSGRQFSNSRSEMNVSTLELGDSALYLCASSVSKTTGELFFGEGSRLTVL.

The DNA of the CDR3 is TGTGCCAGCAGTGCAGGACCCAGCGGGAGCTTCGACAATGAGCAGTTCTTC. Its translation: CASSAGPSGSFDNEQFF. The J gene is TRBJ2-1, the V gene TRBV6-1; TRBD2 aligns across 8 bases. This CDR3 has 17 residues. The V gene end was trimmed by 4 bases and the J gene end by 5 bases; junction bases not matched to a gene: 13. Germline loops: CDR1 MNHNS, CDR2 SASEGT.

This sequence joins TRBV19 and TRBJ2-5; D gene uncertain. The CDR3 extends over 13 amino acids. Germline CDR1 is LNHDA and CDR2 is SQIVND (reference sequence). The ends were cut back, 5 bases at V and 1 base at J, with 8 bases in the middle. CDR3 in DNA: TGTGCCAGTAGTGCAGGTGGCCAAGAGACCCAGTACTTC. Protein sequence: CASSAGGQETQYF.